Below, one T cell receptor beta chain is given with its context. What this receptor recognizes is not known. No clone much larger than this one lies a single base away; base qualities are absent. Other DNA sequences within the sample encode an identical CDR3. CD8 naive samples were obtained by positive selection for CCR7 among CD45RO-negative cells, yielding a CD45RA+CCR7+ population from which TemRA cells were excluded. The donors were healthy, HIV-negative adults with no recently reported acute infections or vaccinations. All donors were Caucasian adults living in Nashville, Tennessee, USA. After blood collection by leukapheresis, PBMCs were isolated using Ficoll-Histopaque density gradient centrifugation and then cryopreserved in the vapor phase of liquid nitrogen. Analytical flow cytometry was used to check the purity and quantity of each magnetically sorted T cell population. Each sorted fraction had its genomic DNA isolated and then quantified by UV absorbance on a Nanodrop 2000c.

Using the deep immunoSEQ assay, TCR CDR3 regions were amplified from genomic DNA by multiplex PCR. For each cell subset, the extracted genomic DNA was distributed evenly across all wells of several immunoSEQ 96-well plates, and each plate served as one replicate. For sorted subsets, each replicate PCR was loaded with 150 to 250 ng genomic DNA, equivalent to 30,000 or so T cell genomes. Purified libraries were quantified with a Qubit 3.0 fluorometer, sized on a Bioanalyzer 2100, and re-quantified with the KAPA Library Quantification kit. Every immunoSEQ 96-well plate was sequenced on a dedicated single-read 150-cycle Illumina NextSeq 550 flow cell. From the authors' description of their analysis: The immunoSEQ output contained only junctional sequences without quality scores, so filtering could not match that applied to full-length reads. To assign V/J genes and CDR3, sequences were annotated against IMGT germline references using PyIR, a Python wrapper for IgBLAST v1.9. Reads were removed for weak V/J assignments (E-value above 1e-6), missing CDR3, stop codons, out-of-frame junctions, or ambiguous translated residues. V3J clonotypes were defined as sequences sharing the same inferred V gene, J gene, and CDR3 amino acid sequence. Percentage overlap between repertoires was calculated by dividing the number of shared unique clonotypes by the size of the smaller repertoire. RTK rarefaction, the Chao1 estimator, and Recon v2.1 estimates of unobserved clonotypes were used to assess repertoire richness. OLGA was used to compute generation probabilities for all TCRbeta clonotypes that the gDNA method yielded from a handful of donors. Held by TCRdb, this immuneACCESS table contains in-frame sequences only and omits some clones. Under half of the omission traces to an unresolved V gene where checked; the cause of the rest is unknown. D and trimming were read from the DNA, whereas the V and J calls and clone size are those reported in that table. This sample has under 2,000,000 clones in its table, and roughly 95% of those were observed once. Jointly, the top ten make up approximately 1% of the sample.

This sample was included in a study of shared clonotypes between healthy human individuals (dated by TCRdb to between 2020 and 2021). Regarding the complete study: Three men and two women, aged 18 to 49 years, made up the cohort. Per donor, three plates each were used for CD4 naive and CD4 memory, two for CD8 naive, and one for CD8 memory. Blood TCR repertoires of several healthy adults were deeply sequenced to estimate repertoire size and the extent of clonotype sharing between individuals. Libraries were prepared and TCR repertoires were sequenced by different laboratories using diverse techniques, in order to increase sequencing depth and limit assay-specific biases. Per donor, leukapheresis produced somewhere between about 0.9 and 10 billion PBMCs. Overall study results and their limits: Clonotypes shared by all four sorted-subset donors showed higher generation probabilities than non-shared clonotypes. Pairwise subsampling indicated that sequencing depth was expected to affect the degree of clonotype sharing among donors. Rarefaction of sorted-subset datasets indicated incomplete sequencing despite the large sequencing depth. Because the study included only a small number of donors, the genetic and exposure-history diversity represented was limited. Around 5.4% of naive CD4, 3.5% of naive CD8, 2.3% of memory CD4, and around 0.4% of memory CD8 clonotypes were shared across four donors. Naive subsets generally had larger estimated clonotype richness than memory subsets did. Sampling was limited to blood, and TCR repertoires in tissue likely differ from TCR repertoires in blood.

Inclusive of the bounding cysteine and phenylalanine, the CDR3 is 15 residues long. Just CDR3 DNA is preserved here, 45 bases in frame from base 1. Per the germline V gene, MGHRA is the CDR1 and YSYEKL is the CDR2. From V the trimming removes 1 base and from J it removes 0 bases, while the gene matches leave 1 base of the junction unaccounted for. The receptor was derived from a man between 18 and 29 years old in good health. The chain was built from TRBV4-1 and TRBJ2-7; 9 nucleotides in the junction match TRBD1. Sequenced input: naive CD8+ T cells sorted from blood. Explained via the paper, the cell subset or site label denotes: CD45RA+CCR7+. The CDR3: CASSQGGQGSYEQYF. The sequenced DNA: TGCGCCAGCAGCCAAGGGGGACAGGGCTCCTACGAGCAGTACTTC.